These T cell receptor beta chains were read from a single sample in a study of a mutant IDH1 vaccine in newly diagnosed glioma. Measured with immunoSEQ multiplex PCR; TCRdb has only the in-frame clones, and not every one. The profile covers roughly 71,000 clones, with 80% to 90% appearing a single time and 2.9% taken by the ten largest. Sample: PBMCs, taken from a glioma patient treated with radiotherapy, temozolomide or both. These receptors originate from a man younger than 40 with glioma. Both conserved end residues are part of each CDR3. Each record gives: D gene, J gene, V gene, clone size, CDR3 protein, CDR3 DNA. D genes are given only for firm matches. Some rows have no size entry. The others give once, few or many, or a class for an expanded clone.

D gene: TRBD1
J gene: TRBJ1-2
V gene: TRBV6-5
clone size: NA
CDR3 protein: CASRPTGGASYGYTF
CDR3 DNA: TGTGCCAGCAGGCCGACAGGGGGCGCATCCTATGGCTACACCTTC

D gene: TRBD1
J gene: TRBJ1-5
V gene: TRBV6-5
clone size: once
CDR3 protein: CASKGTGAQPQHF
CDR3 DNA: TGTGCCAGCAAAGGGACAGGCGCCCAGCCCCAGCATTTT

D gene: NA
J gene: TRBJ1-3
V gene: TRBV5-1
clone size: NA
CDR3 protein: CASSTGGGIGNTIYF
CDR3 DNA: TGCGCCAGCAGCACAGGAGGGGGGATTGGAAACACCATATATTTT

D gene: TRBD1
J gene: TRBJ2-2
V gene: TRBV18
clone size: NA
CDR3 protein: CASSWDRIRPPNTGELFF
CDR3 DNA: TGTGCCAGCTCCTGGGACAGAATCCGGCCCCCGAACACCGGGGAGCTGTTTTTT

D gene: TRBD1
J gene: TRBJ2-7
V gene: TRBV18
clone size: NA
CDR3 protein: CASSPPGQGSSTEQYF
CDR3 DNA: TGTGCCAGCTCACCACCGGGACAGGGCTCCTCTACGGAGCAGTACTTC

D gene: TRBD1
J gene: TRBJ1-2
V gene: TRBV11-2
clone size: NA
CDR3 protein: CASSPGTASYGYTF
CDR3 DNA: TGTGCCAGCAGCCCCGGGACAGCCTCCTATGGCTACACCTTC

D gene: NA
J gene: TRBJ2-7
V gene: TRBV11-2
clone size: NA
CDR3 protein: CASSHRWSSDEQYF
CDR3 DNA: TGTGCCAGCAGCCACCGTTGGTCCTCGGACGAGCAGTACTTC

D gene: NA
J gene: TRBJ2-7
V gene: TRBV9
clone size: NA
CDR3 protein: CASSVAAGLTYEQYF
CDR3 DNA: TGTGCCAGCAGCGTAGCTGCAGGCCTGACCTACGAGCAGTACTTC

D gene: NA
J gene: TRBJ2-2
V gene: TRBV5-6
clone size: NA
CDR3 protein: CASSLDPDSNTGELFF
CDR3 DNA: TGTGCCAGCAGCTTGGATCCAGATTCGAACACCGGGGAGCTGTTTTTT

D gene: NA
J gene: TRBJ1-1
V gene: TRBV15
clone size: once
CDR3 protein: CATTGDIENTEAFF
CDR3 DNA: TGTGCCACCACAGGGGACATAGAGAACACTGAAGCTTTCTTT

D gene: NA
J gene: TRBJ2-1
V gene: TRBV7-9
clone size: NA
CDR3 protein: CASSPIGGAAYNEQFF
CDR3 DNA: TGTGCCAGCAGCCCCATCGGAGGGGCCGCCTACAATGAGCAGTTCTTC

D gene: TRBD2
J gene: TRBJ2-1
V gene: TRBV11-2
clone size: few
CDR3 protein: CASSPTSGGGNEQFF
CDR3 DNA: TGTGCCAGCAGCCCCACTAGCGGGGGAGGGAATGAGCAGTTCTTC

D gene: TRBD2
J gene: TRBJ2-4
V gene: TRBV10-2
clone size: once
CDR3 protein: CASSWGGENIQYF
CDR3 DNA: TGCGCCAGCAGTTGGGGGGGGGAAAACATTCAGTACTTC